One and the same sample provided the 25 T cell receptor beta chains below, sequenced in a study of Tregs in tolerant kidney transplant recipients. This table comes from immunoSEQ multiplex PCR, and its TCRdb copy is limited to in-frame clones, with some not included. The repertoire holds about 61,000 clones, 70% to 90% seen once, with roughly 2% in the top ten. The specimen was Tregs from blood, collected before the transplant. Receptor source: a human donor who received a combined kidney and bone marrow transplant.

This clone was detected a few times. This chain uses TRBV6-5 with TRBJ2-5; D is perhaps TRBD2 (5 bases). Germline lookup yields CDR1 MNHEY and CDR2 SVGAGI. Deletions cut 5 bases from V and 2 bases from J, with 9 bases between. This CDR3 contains 13 residues. The chain's CDR3 is CASSERPQETQYF. CDR3 bases: TGTGCCAGCAGTGAGCGGCCTCAAGAGACCCAGTACTTC.

As DNA, the CDR3 is TGTGCCTGGAAAGGTCGGGTTACTAATGAAAAACTGTTTTTT. Translated: CAWKGRVTNEKLFF. The genes are TRBV30 and TRBJ1-4; D call uncertain. CDR3 length: 14 residues. The V end was cut by 4 bases, the J end by 2 bases, with 11 bases between. Germline V CDR1 and CDR2: GTSNPN, SVGIG (reference sequence).

The chain employs TRBV10-2 and TRBJ2-7, with D unclear. Trimming shortened V by 3 bases and J by 5 bases, and 11 bases separated the two germline ends. Germline CDR1 and CDR2: WSHSY and SAAADI. CDR3 length: 13 amino acids. The DNA of the CDR3 is TGCGCCAGCAGTGAAGGCGGAGAGGACGAGCAGTACTTC. Translation gives CASSEGGEDEQYF.

The chain recombines TRBV7-9 with TRBJ1-1; D uncertain. Trimming left V 5 bases short and J 0 bases short, with 19 bases between. In germline, CDR1 is SEHNR, CDR2 FQNEAQ (reference sequence). CDR3 size: 17 residues. CDR3 residues: CASSPPIRVRVNTEAFF. In DNA form, the CDR3 reads TGTGCCAGCAGCCCCCCAATACGGGTACGGGTGAACACTGAAGCTTTCTTT.

CDR3 protein: CASSPSQGTMNTEAFF. CDR3 DNA: TGTGCCAGCTCACCATCGCAGGGAACTATGAACACTGAAGCTTTCTTT. The chain carries TRBV18 and TRBJ1-1; D is perhaps TRBD1 (5 bases). The V gene's germline CDR1 is KGHSH and CDR2 LQKENI. Trimming left V 2 bases short and J 0 bases short, with 13 bases between. This CDR3 region has 16 residues.

The V call is TRBV7-2, the J call TRBJ1-2; 9 nucleotides match TRBD1. Germline CDR1 and CDR2: SGHTA and FQGNSA. With V trimmed by 5 bases and J by 8 bases, 12 bases remained unmatched. The CDR3 is 15 amino acids. The CDR3 loop is CASSPAPGQGGGYTF. In DNA, the CDR3 is TGTGCCAGCAGCCCAGCCCCGGGACAGGGTGGCGGCTACACCTTC. Based on the CDR3 plus reference TRBV7-2 and TRBJ1-2, the full variable domain is GAGVSQSPSNKVTEKGKDVELRCDPISGHTALYWYRQSLGQGLEFLIYFQGNSAPDKSGLPSDRFSAERTGGSVSTLTIQRTQQEDSAVYLCASSPAPGQGGGYTFGSGTRLTVV.

This chain joins TRBV5-4 and TRBJ1-2; 9 bases map to TRBD1. CDR1 is SGHNT, CDR2 YYREEE, per germline (reference sequence). There are 14 residues in the CDR3. Germline trimming cut 4 bases from V and 4 bases from J; bases unmatched to any gene: 5. The CDR3 DNA follows: TGTGCCAGCAGCGGGACAGGGTGGGGCTATGGCTACACCTTC. It encodes CASSGTGWGYGYTF.

V and J are TRBV19 and TRBJ2-7; 12 bases match TRBD2. Germline assignment: CDR1 LNHDA and CDR2 SQIVND (reference sequence). The CDR3 loop spans 14 amino acids. Germline trimming cut 4 bases from V and 6 bases from J; bases unmatched to any gene: 4. This CDR3 reads CASSKLAGGTEQYF. The CDR3 nucleotides read TGTGCCAGTAGTAAGCTAGCGGGAGGGACCGAGCAGTACTTC.

The CDR3 protein is CASRGRGAYEQYF. The DNA for the CDR3 is TGTGCCAGCAGGGGTAGGGGGGCCTACGAGCAGTACTTC. This chain links TRBV27 with TRBJ2-7; D is tentatively TRBD1 or TRBD2 (6 bases each). The CDR3 loop spans 13 amino acids. Germline V gives CDR1 MNHEY, CDR2 SMNVEV (reference sequence). Deletions cut 6 bases from V and 2 bases from J, with 11 bases between.

The chain joins TRBV28 to TRBJ1-2; D unclear. V was shortened by 6 bases and J by 8 bases, with 10 bases between the two germline ends. Germline V gene lookup returns CDR1 MDHEN and CDR2 SYDVKM. CDR3 length equals 11 residues. CDR3 nucleotides: TGTGCCAGCAGGCGGGGAGGGGGCTACACCTTC. Translation: CASRRGGGYTF.

This CDR3 is CASKRGYEQYF. Written as DNA, the CDR3 is TGTGCCAGCAAGCGGGGGTACGAGCAGTACTTC. V usage is TRBV2 and J usage is TRBJ2-5; 8 bases line up with TRBD2. Judging by the DNA end, TRBJ2-7 fits better; the J call may be wrong. Germline V gives CDR1 SNHLY, CDR2 FYNNEI. The CDR3 totals 11 residues.

J is TRBJ2-1 and V is TRBV28; a weak D match, TRBD2 (6 bases). The CDR3 loop spans 15 amino acids. The V end lost 2 bases, the J end lost 6 bases, and 14 bases lay between the germline ends. Germline V lookup: CDR1 MDHEN, CDR2 SYDVKM. CDR3 residues: CASSLAPPGGNEQFF. Here the CDR3 DNA reads TGTGCCAGCAGTTTAGCCCCTCCCGGGGGCAATGAGCAGTTCTTC.

The rearrangement joins TRBV19 to TRBJ1-5; TRBD1 aligns across 7 bases. J was trimmed by 11 bases and V by 5 bases; bases with no gene match: 3. The length of the CDR3 is 11 residues. The V gene's germline CDR1 is LNHDA and CDR2 SQIVND (reference sequence). The CDR3 region has the DNA TGTGCCAGTAGTTCCAGGGGGACCCAGCATTTT. Translation: CASSSRGTQHF.

This sequence joins TRBV15 and TRBJ2-1, with 9 bases matching TRBD2. This CDR3 comprises 15 residues. Germline CDR1 reads LNHNV; CDR2 reads YYDKDF (reference sequence). The J segment lost 8 bases and the V segment lost 3 bases, leaving 8 bases of the junction unmatched. CDR3 DNA: TGTGCCACCAGCAGTAGGGGGACTAGCCGCGATGAGCAGTTCTTC. Its translation is CATSSRGTSRDEQFF.

About this clone itself: In the same sample, other DNA sequences code for this CDR3. This rearrangement joins TRBV5-1 to TRBJ2-7, with TRBD1 matching over 8 bases. Trimming removed 3 bases from V and 2 bases from J; junction bases left unmatched: 4. The germline V gene encodes CDR1 SGHRS and CDR2 YFSETQ. The CDR3 consists of 14 residues. CDR3 bases: TGCGCCAGCAGCTACGGACAGGGAACCTACGAGCAGTACTTC. It yields the protein CASSYGQGTYEQYF.

This chain connects TRBV7-9 to TRBJ1-2, with D possibly being TRBD1 (5 bases). With 1 base removed from V and 2 bases from J, the gap between germline ends came to 8 bases. The CDR3 contains 14 residues. Germline CDR1 is SEHNR and CDR2 is FQNEAQ (reference sequence). CDR3 sequence: CASSLVGTNYGYTF. DNA for the CDR3: TGTGCCAGCAGCTTAGTAGGGACCAACTATGGCTACACCTTC. The full variable domain, in which reference TRBV7-9 and TRBJ1-2 provide the parts outside the CDR3, is DTGVSQNPRHKITKRGQNVTFRCDPISEHNRLYWYRQTLGQGPEFLTYFQNEAQLEKSRLLSDRFSAERPKGSFSTLEIQRTEQGDSAMYLCASSLVGTNYGYTFGSGTRLTVV.

Only a few counts were recorded for this clone. The V gene is TRBV5-1, the J gene TRBJ2-6; D remains ambiguous. This CDR3 is 15 amino acids long. Per the germline V gene, CDR1 is SGHRS and CDR2 is YFSETQ. V was pared by 4 bases and J by 1 base, with 9 bases between. The CDR3 is CASSGWKSGANVLTF. For the CDR3, the DNA is TGCGCCAGCAGCGGCTGGAAATCTGGGGCCAACGTCCTGACTTTC.

This clone showed up just a few times. The CDR3 here is CASSAPSRDEQYF. CDR3 nucleotide sequence: TGTGCCAGTAGTGCCCCTAGCCGGGACGAGCAGTACTTC. The J gene is TRBJ2-7, the V gene TRBV19; TRBD2 might be the D (5 bases). Per the germline V gene, CDR1 is LNHDA and CDR2 is SQIVND (reference sequence). Trimming removed 5 bases from V and 5 bases from J, with 13 bases in between. The CDR3 is made up of 13 amino acids.

The rearrangement uses TRBV27 and TRBJ2-1; D not resolved. Trimming cost V 7 bases and J 0 bases, with 13 bases left between them. The CDR3 runs 15 residues. From germline, CDR1 is MNHEY and CDR2 SMNVEV (reference sequence). CDR3 in amino acids: CASTLQSSSYNEQFF. The CDR3 bases are TGTGCCAGCACCTTGCAGTCAAGCTCCTACAATGAGCAGTTCTTC.

The chain joins TRBV12-5 to TRBJ2-3; TRBD1 matches at 9 bases. The ends lost 5 bases at V and 2 bases at J; junction bases unmatched: 8. The CDR3 runs to 16 residues. Germline V gene data show CDR1 as LGHNT and CDR2 as FRNRAP. As DNA, the CDR3 is TGTGCTAGTGGTATCTCTAACAGGGGGCTCACAGATACGCAGTATTTT. Protein: CASGISNRGLTDTQYF. Variable domain in full (rest from reference TRBV12-5 and TRBJ2-3): DARVTQTPRHKVTEMGQEVTMRCQPILGHNTVFWYRQTMMQGLELLAYFRNRAPLDDSGMPKDRFSAEMPDATLATLKIQPSEPRDSAVYFCASGISNRGLTDTQYFGPGTRLTVL.

CDR3 region: CASSHTGRYNYGYTF. The CDR3 DNA reads TGTGCCAGCAGCCATACAGGGAGATACAACTATGGCTACACCTTC. The chain combines TRBV6-1 with TRBJ1-2, with a tentative D call TRBD1 (6 bases). CDR3 length: 15 residues. The germline V and J ends were trimmed by 6 bases and 2 bases, with 16 bases remaining between them. Germline V CDR1 and CDR2: MNHNS, SASEGT.

The chain is built from TRBV5-1 and TRBJ2-1; D call uncertain. V gave up 4 bases and J gave up 4 bases, with 6 bases separating them. The length of the CDR3 is 12 residues. Germline V CDR1 and CDR2: SGHRS, YFSETQ. CDR3 in amino acids: CASSPEYNEQFF. Here the CDR3 DNA reads TGCGCCAGCAGCCCGGAATACAATGAGCAGTTCTTC. Looking up the rest from reference TRBV5-1 and TRBJ2-1 gives the full variable domain: KAGVTQTPRYLIKTRGQQVTLSCSPISGHRSVSWYQQTPGQGLQFLFEYFSETQRNKGNFPGRFSGRQFSNSRSEMNVSTLELGDSALYLCASSPEYNEQFFGPGTRLTVL.

The J gene is TRBJ2-1, the V gene TRBV10-3; a weak D match, TRBD2 (5 bases). V was clipped by 10 bases and J by 0 bases, with 13 bases between them. The CDR3 is 14 residues long. CDR1 ENHRY and CDR2 SYGVKD come from the germline V gene. The CDR3 here is CATARGSSYNEQFF. The CDR3 bases are TGTGCCACCGCCCGGGGAAGCTCCTACAATGAGCAGTTCTTC.

V is TRBV6-1 and J is TRBJ2-7; no firm D call. Germline V gene sequence: CDR1 MNHNS, CDR2 SASEGT. V lost 1 base to trimming and J lost 4 bases, with 14 bases between them. The CDR3 has 15 amino acids. This CDR3 reads CASSEGKGFRYEQYF. Written as DNA, the CDR3 is TGTGCCAGCAGTGAAGGCAAGGGATTCCGTTACGAGCAGTACTTC.

V is TRBV28 and J is TRBJ2-5; TRBD2 matches at 15 bases. With 5 bases clipped from V and 5 bases from J, the junction kept 12 bases outside the gene matches. Germline V gene lookup returns CDR1 MDHEN and CDR2 SYDVKM. The CDR3 is made up of 18 amino acids. CDR3: CASSPRTSGRAEGETQYF. The CDR3 DNA reads as TGTGCCAGCAGTCCGCGGACTAGCGGGAGGGCGGAAGGGGAGACCCAGTACTTC.